Detailed here is one T cell receptor beta chain. In germline, CDR1 is SGHVS, CDR2 FQNEAQ. CDR3 length: 19 amino acids. Losses at the gene ends were 1 base for V and 1 base for J; bases not matched to a gene: 8. This entry belongs to a study of cytomegalovirus exposure and HLA in healthy donors. Researchers ran the PCR with 60 Vbeta and 13 Jbeta primers. Measured with immunoSEQ multiplex PCR; TCRdb has only the in-frame clones, and not every one. Of tens of thousands of clones listed, over 65% are singletons. The chain recombines TRBV7-8 with TRBJ2-2, with 11 bases fitting TRBD2. The sequenced sample consisted of PBMCs. This sequence originates from a man aged 30 to 45 in good health and CMV-seronegative. DNA for the CDR3: TGTGCCAGCAGCTTAGTTCTTCTAGCGGGGGGCTGGAACACCGGGGAGCTGTTTTTT. Residues: CASSLVLLAGGWNTGELFF.